These 27 T cell receptor beta chains came from one sample sequenced in a study of somatic mutations in cytotoxic T cells in rheumatoid arthritis listed by TCRdb under 2017. To prepare the library, the immunoSEQ multiplex PCR assay was applied. TCRdb carries this immuneACCESS record with in-frame sequences only. Its versions omit some clonotypes, under half of them owing to an unresolved V gene in the studies checked, with the rest unexplained. Present in this sample are 25,000 to 35,000 clones, around 86% of which were seen just once. The ten largest clonotypes hold more than 8% of the sample. The specimen was CD8+ T cells sorted from blood. These receptors all come from an adult with rheumatoid arthritis.

The chain couples TRBV5-1 to TRBJ1-2, with TRBD1 identical over 10 bases. The CDR3 runs to 15 residues. The V gene end was trimmed by 3 bases and the J gene end by 4 bases; junction bases not matched to a gene: 6. Germline CDR1 is SGHRS and CDR2 is YFSETQ. In DNA form, the CDR3 reads TGCGCCAGCAGCTGGGTGACAGGGGGCAGCTATGGCTACACCTTC. It yields the protein CASSWVTGGSYGYTF.

The chain recombines TRBV11-2 with TRBJ2-3; the D gene is possibly TRBD2 (5 bases). This CDR3 comprises 15 residues. Trimming took 5 bases from V and 3 from J, leaving 15 bases between them. Looked up from germline, CDR1 is SGHAT and CDR2 is FQNNGV. Here the CDR3 DNA reads TGTGCCAGCAGCGAAGGACTGGTATGGACAGATACGCAGTATTTT. It codes for CASSEGLVWTDTQYF.

The CDR3 protein is CATRFGYEQYF. CDR3 coding DNA: TGTGCCACCCGTTTTGGCTACGAGCAGTACTTC. This sequence joins TRBV27 and TRBJ2-7; no firm D call. V lost 10 bases, J lost 3 bases, and 10 bases lay in between. CDR1 and CDR2 (germline): MNHEY, SMNVEV (reference sequence). The CDR3 sequence is 11 residues long.

CDR3 coding DNA: TGCAGCGTTGAACAGTTGGGGGGGGGCCCCTATGGCTACACCTTC. Translated, it gives CSVEQLGGGPYGYTF. The J gene is TRBJ1-2, the V gene TRBV29-1, with a possible D match to TRBD1 (6 bases). V lost 2 bases, J lost 4 bases, and 17 bases lay in between. This CDR3 spans 15 amino acids. Germline lookup yields CDR1 SQVTM and CDR2 ANQGSEA.

This rearrangement joins TRBV5-5 to TRBJ2-7; TRBD2 is a possible D gene (6 bases). Between the trimmed V and J ends, which lost 4 bases and 4 bases, there was a span of 12 bases. This CDR3 comprises 13 residues. From germline, CDR1 is SGHKS and CDR2 YYEKEE (reference sequence). The CDR3 here is CASSDGSSYEQYF. The CDR3 bases are TGTGCCAGCAGCGACGGGAGCTCGTACGAGCAGTACTTC.

This sequence joins TRBV19 and TRBJ2-7; possible D gene TRBD2, 6 bases. V gave up 6 bases and J gave up 4 bases, with 16 bases separating them. The CDR3 totals 14 residues. In germline, CDR1 is LNHDA, CDR2 SQIVND (reference sequence). CDR3 nucleotide sequence: TGTGCCAGTAGCGCGGCAGTCCGGGGGTACGAGCAGTACTTC. This sequence encodes CASSAAVRGYEQYF. Combining the CDR3 with reference TRBV19 and TRBJ2-7 gives the whole variable domain DGGITQSPKYLFRKEGQNVTLSCEQNLNHDAMYWYRQDPGQGLRLIYYSQIVNDFQKGDIAEGYSVSREKKESFPLTVTSAQKNPTAFYLCASSAAVRGYEQYFGPGTRLTVT.

A single count supports this clone. This chain joins TRBV6-1 and TRBJ2-2; D is ambiguous. CDR1 and CDR2 (germline): MNHNS, SASEGT. The CDR3 runs 13 residues. V was pared by 6 bases and J by 2 bases, with 7 bases between. DNA for the CDR3: TGTGCCAGCAGCCTATATAACACCGGGGAGCTGTTTTTT. As protein: CASSLYNTGELFF.

A single count supports this clone. The V gene is TRBV6-5, the J gene TRBJ2-7; D gene uncertain. Germline-derived CDR1 and CDR2 are MNHEY and SVGAGI. Trimming took 5 bases from V and 5 from J, leaving 13 bases between them. This CDR3 has 13 residues. The CDR3, as DNA: TGTGCCAGCAGTCCAGTGTTGAGCCACGAGCAGTACTTC. Protein product: CASSPVLSHEQYF.

The chain joins TRBV25-1 to TRBJ2-7; 13 bases are shared with TRBD2. This CDR3 contains 16 residues. V was clipped by 8 bases and J by 6 bases; unmatched bases: 13. Per the germline V gene, CDR1 is MGHDK and CDR2 is SYGVNS. CDR3 nucleotide sequence: TGTGCCAGCGGCCAGATCGGGACTAGCGGGAAGGGCGAGCAGTACTTC. Amino acids: CASGQIGTSGKGEQYF.

This clone was picked up a small number of times. The chain links TRBV7-7 to TRBJ2-7; D is uncertain. Trimming left V 1 base short and J 3 bases short, with 7 bases between. The CDR3 totals 13 residues. CDR1 and CDR2 (germline): SSHAT, FNYEAQ (reference sequence). CDR3 in amino acids: CASSLESHYEQYF. The CDR3 DNA is TGTGCCAGCAGCTTAGAGTCCCACTACGAGCAGTACTTC.

The CDR3 DNA follows: TGTGCCAGCAGTTACGAGACCAGTCAGACCCAGTACTTC. Translated, it gives CASSYETSQTQYF. V and J are TRBV6-6 and TRBJ2-5; D remains ambiguous. CDR1 and CDR2 (germline): MNHNY, SVGAGI (reference sequence). The CDR3 totals 13 residues. V gave up 2 bases and J gave up 6 bases, with 10 bases separating them.

J is TRBJ2-7 and V is TRBV2; 10 positions match TRBD2. Unmatched junction bases numbered 12, after V lost 0 bases and J lost 4 bases. This CDR3 is built from 18 residues. Germline CDR1 SNHLY, CDR2 FYNNEI. The chain's CDR3 is CASSEASHRTSGIYEQYF. The CDR3 coding sequence is TGTGCCAGCAGTGAAGCCTCGCACCGGACTAGCGGTATTTACGAGCAGTACTTC.

DNA for the CDR3: TGTGCCAGTAGTATTAAACTCTTTGACGAGCAGTACTTC. This translates into CASSIKLFDEQYF. This sequence joins TRBV19 and TRBJ2-7, with D hard to call. This CDR3 is 13 amino acids long. The germline V and J ends were trimmed by 3 bases and 5 bases, with 11 bases remaining between them. Per the germline V gene, CDR1 is LNHDA and CDR2 is SQIVND (reference sequence).

The rearrangement links TRBV7-3 to TRBJ2-7; 7 bases are a match to TRBD2. Germline loops: CDR1 SGHTA, CDR2 FQGTGA. V trimming: 0 bases; J trimming: 7 bases; junction bases outside the gene matches: 6. This CDR3 region has 14 residues. Here the CDR3 DNA reads TGTGCCAGCAGCTTAACGGGTGGGGGGGATGAGCAGTACTTC. It specifies CASSLTGGGDEQYF.

The V gene is TRBV27, the J gene TRBJ2-2, with D hard to call. Germline CDR1 reads MNHEY; CDR2 reads SMNVEV (reference sequence). The germline V and J ends were trimmed by 10 bases and 1 base, with 7 bases remaining between them. This CDR3 has 12 residues. CDR3 sequence: CATGLNTGELFF. The CDR3 nucleotides are TGTGCCACCGGTTTGAACACCGGGGAGCTGTTTTTT.

This clone came up once. The chain recombines TRBV28 with TRBJ2-7; 7 bases agree with TRBD1. V dropped 4 bases and J dropped 6; count of bases not matched to a gene: 0. Germline loops: CDR1 MDHEN, CDR2 SYDVKM. This CDR3 comprises 11 residues. CDR3 loop: CASSSGGEQYF. The CDR3 DNA is TGTGCCAGCAGTTCAGGGGGCGAGCAGTACTTC.

J is TRBJ2-2 and V is TRBV10-3; TRBD1 matches 10 bases. V was clipped by 7 bases and J by 5 bases; unmatched bases: 7. This CDR3 region has 15 residues. Germline values: CDR1 ENHRY, CDR2 SYGVKD. This CDR3 is CAITGDRGETGELFF. CDR3 nucleotides: TGTGCCATCACCGGGGACAGGGGTGAGACCGGGGAGCTGTTTTTT.

In the case of this clone: One junction end does not reproduce the germline sequence, and a read error may be involved. V gene TRBV4-1 combines with J gene TRBJ2-1; TRBD1 aligns across 8 bases. The CDR3 runs 15 residues. Germline loops: CDR1 MGHRA, CDR2 YSYEKL. CDR3 sequence (DNA): TGCGCCAGCAGACAAGGACAGGGCCCGTACAATGAGCAGTTCTTC. This codes for CASRQGQGPYNEQFF.

The chain links TRBV7-9 to TRBJ2-5, with a possible D match to TRBD1 (6 bases). This CDR3 comprises 16 residues. V lost 1 base and J 3 bases, leaving 15 bases between the germline ends. CDR1 SEHNR and CDR2 FQNEAQ come from the germline V gene (reference sequence). Written as DNA, the CDR3 is TGTGCCAGCAGCTTAGAACAGGGTTGGGGCGAAGAGACCCAGTACTTC. Its protein is CASSLEQGWGEETQYF. Supplemented by reference TRBV7-9 and TRBJ2-5, the full variable domain reads DTGVSQNPRHKITKRGQNVTFRCDPISEHNRLYWYRQTLGQGPEFLTYFQNEAQLEKSRLLSDRFSAERPKGSFSTLEIQRTEQGDSAMYLCASSLEQGWGEETQYFGPGTRLLVL.

This chain joins TRBV4-3 and TRBJ1-2, with D maybe TRBD1 (6 bases). The V and J ends lost 1 base and 4 bases respectively, with 10 bases between them. The V gene's germline CDR1 is LGHNA and CDR2 YSLEER. The CDR3 is made up of 14 amino acids. This chain's CDR3 is CASSQGTGTYGYTF. The DNA of the CDR3 is TGCGCCAGCAGCCAAGGAACAGGGACCTATGGCTACACCTTC.

The chain recombines TRBV5-1 with TRBJ2-2; 7 bases are a match to TRBD1. V was pared by 3 bases and J by 5 bases, with 7 bases of the junction left unmatched. The CDR3 runs to 15 residues. Looked up from germline, CDR1 is SGHRS and CDR2 is YFSETQ. The CDR3 DNA reads as TGCGCCAGCAGCTCAGACAGGGAAGATACCGGGGAGCTGTTTTTT. Translating it yields CASSSDREDTGELFF.

The J gene is TRBJ2-7, the V gene TRBV2; 8 bases are a match to TRBD2. This CDR3 spans 15 amino acids. With V trimmed by 2 bases and J by 3 bases, 6 bases remained unmatched. CDR1 and CDR2 (germline): SNHLY, FYNNEI. CDR3 bases: TGTGCCAGCAGTGAATTGGCTAGCGGGCTCTACGAGCAGTACTTC. Encoded protein: CASSELASGLYEQYF.

The chain combines TRBV27 with TRBJ1-5, with D perhaps matching TRBD1 (6 bases). V lost 3 bases, J lost 3 bases, and 9 bases lay in between. The CDR3 has 14 residues. Germline-derived CDR1 and CDR2 are MNHEY and SMNVEV (reference sequence). DNA of the CDR3: TGTGCCAGCAGTTTTCAGGGGCTCAATCAGCCCCAGCATTTT. Its protein product is CASSFQGLNQPQHF.

The V and J genes are TRBV6-1 and TRBJ2-5; 7 positions agree with TRBD2. V gave up 4 bases and J gave up 1 base; unmatched junction bases: 9. There are 16 residues in the CDR3. The germline CDR1 and CDR2 sequences are MNHNS and SASEGT. CDR3 residues: CASSGRLAGLQETQYF. CDR3 DNA sequence: TGTGCCAGCAGTGGACGACTAGCTGGTCTCCAAGAGACCCAGTACTTC.

The chain links TRBV7-2 to TRBJ2-7; 8 nucleotides line up with TRBD2. This CDR3 has 15 amino acids. The V and J ends lost 4 bases and 3 bases, in that order; junction bases with no gene match: 8. From germline, CDR1 is SGHTA and CDR2 FQGNSA. CDR3 amino acids: CASSSFPGGGYEQYF. The CDR3 bases are TGTGCCAGCAGCTCCTTCCCGGGGGGGGGCTACGAGCAGTACTTC.

V and J are TRBV4-3 and TRBJ2-5; 8 bases map to TRBD2. The germline gives CDR1 LGHNA, CDR2 YSLEER. V was clipped by 1 base and J by 2 bases; unmatched bases: 6. There are 16 residues in the CDR3. The CDR3 loop reads CASSQGGSGGQETQYF. The CDR3 nucleotides are TGCGCCAGCAGCCAAGGGGGAAGCGGGGGACAAGAGACCCAGTACTTC.

The CDR3 here is CASSVDLALNTGELFF. The CDR3 DNA is TGTGCCAGCAGCGTAGATCTAGCCCTGAACACCGGGGAGCTGTTTTTT. This rearrangement joins TRBV9 to TRBJ2-2; TRBD2 might be the D (5 bases). The germline V gene encodes CDR1 SGDLS and CDR2 YYNGEE. The CDR3 covers 16 residues. Trimming removed 0 bases at V and 1 base at J, with 10 bases between.